This T cell receptor beta chain is drawn from a study of T-cell reconstitution after alpha-beta-depleted transplantation in children. CDR1 is MNHEY and CDR2 is SVGEGT in the germline V gene. The CDR3 totals 15 residues. V lost 2 bases, J lost 2 bases, and 3 bases stayed unmatched. Notes on the study in general: There were some patients whose high TCRbeta diversity at day 60 came from surviving recipient T cells and thymic progenitors.

Notes on this clonotype: The target antigen is unknown.

Unique molecular identifiers were used to barcode this TCRbeta library. Each CDR3 protein gets one entry after TCRdb re-called the PCR reads with MiXCR. The sample has fewer than 750,000 distinct CDR3 sequences; roughly 23% are singletons. V is TRBV6-2 or TRBV6-3 and J is TRBJ2-7; TRBD1 matches at 10 bases. Sequenced material: PBMCs, mostly from graft donor cells, taken 360 days after TCRalphabeta/CD19-depleted stem cell transplant. The TCR sequence derives from a boy less than two years old who had a stem cell transplant for acute myeloid leukemia, so the T cells may come from the graft donor. The CDR3 loop reads CASSYDRGLTYEQYF. DNA of the CDR3: TGTGCCAGCAGTTACGACAGGGGGCTCACCTACGAGCAGTACTTC.